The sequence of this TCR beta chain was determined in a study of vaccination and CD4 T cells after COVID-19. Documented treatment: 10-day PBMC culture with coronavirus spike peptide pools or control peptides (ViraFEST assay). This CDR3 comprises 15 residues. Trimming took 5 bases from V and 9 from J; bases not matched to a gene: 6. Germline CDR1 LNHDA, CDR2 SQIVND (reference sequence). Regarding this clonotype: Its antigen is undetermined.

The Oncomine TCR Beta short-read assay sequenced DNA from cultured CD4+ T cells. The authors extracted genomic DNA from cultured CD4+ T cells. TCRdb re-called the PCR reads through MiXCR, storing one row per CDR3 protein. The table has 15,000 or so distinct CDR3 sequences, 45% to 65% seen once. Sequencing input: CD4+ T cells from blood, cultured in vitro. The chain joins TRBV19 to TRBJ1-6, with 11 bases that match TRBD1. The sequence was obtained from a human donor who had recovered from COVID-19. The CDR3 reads CASSGQGAGGSPLHF. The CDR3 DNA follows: TGTGCCAGTAGTGGACAGGGGGCAGGGGGTTCACCCCTCCACTTT.